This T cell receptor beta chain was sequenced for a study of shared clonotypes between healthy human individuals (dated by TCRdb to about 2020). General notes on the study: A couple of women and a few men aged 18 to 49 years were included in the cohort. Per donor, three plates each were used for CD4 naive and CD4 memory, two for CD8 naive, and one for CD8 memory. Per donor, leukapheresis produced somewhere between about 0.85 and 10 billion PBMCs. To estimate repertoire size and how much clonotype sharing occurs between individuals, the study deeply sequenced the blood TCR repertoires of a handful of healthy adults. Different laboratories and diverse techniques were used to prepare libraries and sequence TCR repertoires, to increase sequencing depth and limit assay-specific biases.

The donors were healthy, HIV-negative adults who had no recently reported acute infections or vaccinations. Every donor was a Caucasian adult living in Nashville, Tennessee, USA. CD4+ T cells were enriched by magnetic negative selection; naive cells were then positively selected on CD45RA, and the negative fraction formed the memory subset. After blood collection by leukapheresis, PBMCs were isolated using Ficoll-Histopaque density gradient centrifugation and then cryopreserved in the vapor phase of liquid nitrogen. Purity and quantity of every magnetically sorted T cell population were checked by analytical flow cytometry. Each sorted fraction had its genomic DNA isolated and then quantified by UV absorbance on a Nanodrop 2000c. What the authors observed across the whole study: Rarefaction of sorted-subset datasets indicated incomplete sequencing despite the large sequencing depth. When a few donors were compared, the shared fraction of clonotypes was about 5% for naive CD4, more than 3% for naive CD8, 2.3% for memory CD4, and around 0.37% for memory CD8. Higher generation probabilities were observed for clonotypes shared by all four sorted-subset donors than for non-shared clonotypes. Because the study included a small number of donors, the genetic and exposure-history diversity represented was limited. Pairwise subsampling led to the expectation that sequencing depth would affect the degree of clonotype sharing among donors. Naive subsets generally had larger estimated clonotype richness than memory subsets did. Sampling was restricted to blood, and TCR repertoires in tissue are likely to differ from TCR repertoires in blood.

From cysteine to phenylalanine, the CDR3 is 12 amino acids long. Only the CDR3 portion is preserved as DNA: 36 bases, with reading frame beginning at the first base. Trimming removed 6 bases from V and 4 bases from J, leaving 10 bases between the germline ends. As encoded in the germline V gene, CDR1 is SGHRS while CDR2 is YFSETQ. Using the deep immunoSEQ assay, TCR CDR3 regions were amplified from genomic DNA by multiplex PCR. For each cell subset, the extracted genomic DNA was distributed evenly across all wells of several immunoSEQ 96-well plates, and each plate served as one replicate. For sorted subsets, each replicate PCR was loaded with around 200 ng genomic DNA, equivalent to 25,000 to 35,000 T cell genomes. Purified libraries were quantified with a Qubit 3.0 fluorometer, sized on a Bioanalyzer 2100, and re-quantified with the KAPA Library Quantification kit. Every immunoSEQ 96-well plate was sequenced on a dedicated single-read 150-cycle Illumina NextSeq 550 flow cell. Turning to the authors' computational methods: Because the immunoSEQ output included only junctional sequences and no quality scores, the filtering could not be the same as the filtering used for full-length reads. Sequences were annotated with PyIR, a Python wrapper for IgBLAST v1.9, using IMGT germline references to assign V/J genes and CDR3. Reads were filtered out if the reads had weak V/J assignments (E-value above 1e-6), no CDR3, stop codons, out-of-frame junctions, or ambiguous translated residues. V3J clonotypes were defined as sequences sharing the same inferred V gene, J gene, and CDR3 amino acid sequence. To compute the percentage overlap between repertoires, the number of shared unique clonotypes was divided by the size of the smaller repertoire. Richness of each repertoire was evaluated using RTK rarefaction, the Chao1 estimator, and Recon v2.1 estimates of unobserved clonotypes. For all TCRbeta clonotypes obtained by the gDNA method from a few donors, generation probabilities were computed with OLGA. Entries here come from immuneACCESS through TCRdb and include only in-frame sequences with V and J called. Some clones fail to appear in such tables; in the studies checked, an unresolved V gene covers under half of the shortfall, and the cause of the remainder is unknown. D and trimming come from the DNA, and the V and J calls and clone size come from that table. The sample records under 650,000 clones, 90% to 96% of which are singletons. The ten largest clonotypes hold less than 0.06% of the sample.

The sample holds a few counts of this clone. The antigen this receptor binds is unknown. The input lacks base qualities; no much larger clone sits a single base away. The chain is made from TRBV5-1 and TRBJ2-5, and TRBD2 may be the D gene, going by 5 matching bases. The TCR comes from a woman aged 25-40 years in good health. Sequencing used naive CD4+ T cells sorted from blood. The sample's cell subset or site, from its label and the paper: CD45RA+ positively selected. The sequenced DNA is TGCGCCAGCAATGCCGAGGGAGAGACCCAGTACTTC. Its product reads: CASNAEGETQYF.